This entry lists 11 T cell receptor beta chains sequenced from one sample in a study of blood T cell repertoires in COVID-19. Assay: immunoSEQ multiplex PCR; the TCRdb copy retains only in-frame clones and omits some. The sample gives some 7,000 clones, 85% to 90% of which show up once; 3.5% to 5% is in the top ten. Sequencing used peripheral blood. All receptors come from a man older than 75 with active COVID-19.

This clone was observed a single time. The rearrangement uses TRBV4-3 and TRBJ2-1; D might be TRBD1 (5 bases). Trimming removed 0 bases from V and 5 bases from J, with 11 bases in between. Germline V CDR1 and CDR2: LGHNA, YSLEER. This CDR3 comprises 15 residues. CDR3 region: CASSQDWGSNNEQFF. For the CDR3, the DNA is TGCGCCAGCAGCCAAGACTGGGGCAGTAACAATGAGCAGTTCTTC.

This rearrangement joins TRBV6-6 to TRBJ2-1, with 8 bases aligning to TRBD2. Germline values: CDR1 MNHNY, CDR2 SVGAGI (reference sequence). J gave up 8 bases and V 6 bases, and 12 bases lay outside the gene matches. This CDR3 region has 15 residues. The CDR3 reads CASRQIAGIKDEQFF. The CDR3 nucleotides read TGTGCCAGCAGACAAATAGCGGGAATTAAGGATGAGCAGTTCTTC.

The chain recombines TRBV7-8 with TRBJ2-7; possible D gene TRBD1, 7 bases. The germline gives CDR1 SGHVS, CDR2 FQNEAQ. V lost 5 bases to trimming and J lost 9 bases, with 20 bases between them. CDR3 length equals 14 residues. CDR3 nucleotide sequence: TGTGCCAGCAGCCCGGGGGACAGCCGATTGGGGCAGTACTTC. As protein: CASSPGDSRLGQYF.

The chain carries TRBV28 and TRBJ2-2; no clear D. Deletions cut 3 bases from V and 1 base from J, with 12 bases between. The CDR3 has 16 residues. Germline loops: CDR1 MDHEN, CDR2 SYDVKM. CDR3 loop: CASSLSLRRNTGELFF. The DNA for the CDR3 is TGTGCCAGCAGTTTGTCACTCCGGAGGAACACCGGGGAGCTGTTTTTT. The full variable domain, its missing parts supplied by reference TRBV28 and TRBJ2-2, is DVKVTQSSRYLVKRTGEKVFLECVQDMDHENMFWYRQDPGLGLRLIYFSYDVKMKEKGDIPEGYSVSREKKERFSLILESASTNQTSMYLCASSLSLRRNTGELFFGEGSRLTVL.

This clone was seen a few times. This chain uses TRBV7-9 with TRBJ2-7, with 7 bases that match TRBD2. Unmatched junction bases numbered 16, after V lost 2 bases and J lost 12 bases. The CDR3 totals 15 residues. Germline CDR1 reads SEHNR; CDR2 reads FQNEAQ (reference sequence). The CDR3 sequence: CASSLSGEQAVRRYF. The CDR3 DNA follows: TGTGCCAGCAGCTTAAGCGGGGAACAGGCGGTACGACGGTACTTC.

The rearrangement links TRBV19 to TRBJ2-7; 8 nucleotides line up with TRBD2. Germline V gives CDR1 LNHDA, CDR2 SQIVND (reference sequence). The V and J ends lost 4 bases and 3 bases, in that order; junction bases with no gene match: 5. The length of the CDR3 is 14 residues. CDR3 coding DNA: TGTGCCAGTAGTAGATCAGGGACTAGCTACGAGCAGTACTTC. Translating gives CASSRSGTSYEQYF.

The rearrangement uses TRBV6-5 and TRBJ2-1; the D gene is possibly TRBD2 (5 bases). This CDR3 comprises 14 residues. V dropped 4 bases and J dropped 6 bases, with 13 bases sitting between them. CDR1 MNHEY and CDR2 SVGAGI come from the germline V gene. The chain's CDR3 is CASSLPGLPNEQFF. CDR3 DNA: TGTGCCAGCAGTTTACCCGGACTGCCCAATGAGCAGTTCTTC.

This clone has a single count. The V and J genes are TRBV27 and TRBJ1-5, with D maybe TRBD1 (5 bases). The V end lost 7 bases, the J end lost 0 bases, and 16 bases lay between the germline ends. Germline CDR1 reads MNHEY; CDR2 reads SMNVEV (reference sequence). CDR3 length: 16 amino acids. For the CDR3, the DNA is TGTGCCAGCAAGGAGACAGTGGGGGGTAGCAATCAGCCCCAGCATTTT. Translating it yields CASKETVGGSNQPQHF.

This chain uses TRBV28 with TRBJ2-4, with D tentatively TRBD2 (5 bases). With 5 bases removed from V and 0 bases from J, the gap between germline ends came to 11 bases. Germline CDR1 and CDR2: MDHEN and SYDVKM. The CDR3 has 15 amino acids. The CDR3 nucleotides read TGTGCCAGCAGTCGATCCGGGGTAGCCAAAAACATTCAGTACTTC. Translating it yields CASSRSGVAKNIQYF.

This clone has only a few counts. The rearrangement links TRBV19 to TRBJ2-5, with 9 bases lining up with TRBD1. CDR1 and CDR2 from the germline V gene are LNHDA and SQIVND (reference sequence). The trim removed 7 bases at V and 5 bases at J, leaving 8 bases unmatched. The CDR3 spans 14 residues. CDR3 coding DNA: TGTGCCAGTAAAGCCGGGACAGGGACTGAGACCCAGTACTTC. Its translation: CASKAGTGTETQYF.

The V gene is TRBV6-2 or TRBV6-3, the J gene TRBJ1-5, with a possible D match to TRBD1 (6 bases). V shed 5 bases and J shed 5 bases, with 19 bases lying between them. The CDR3 loop spans 16 amino acids. Germline assignment: CDR1 MNHEY and CDR2 SVGEGT. The CDR3 DNA follows: TGTGCCAGCAGTCGCGGGTGGGCAGGGGAATATCAGCCCCAGCATTTT. It is translated as CASSRGWAGEYQPQHF.